Listed here are 10 T cell receptor beta chains from one sample, sequenced in a study of cytomegalovirus exposure and HLA in healthy donors. Primers included in the PCR were 60 Vbeta and 13 Jbeta primers. The repertoire was sequenced with immunoSEQ multiplex PCR; TCRdb's copy has only in-frame clones and lacks some. The sample holds approximately 89,000 clones, about 74% seen once. Sequenced material: PBMCs. The receptors were sampled from a man aged 25 to 40 in good health and CMV-seronegative.

The V gene is TRBV5-1, the J gene TRBJ1-6; no reliable D call. This CDR3 spans 15 amino acids. The V end lost 4 bases, the J end lost 7 bases, and 15 bases lay between the germline ends. Germline CDR1 and CDR2: SGHRS and YFSETQ. The CDR3 loop is CASSPGGRTNSPLHF. CDR3 nucleotide sequence: TGCGCCAGCAGCCCAGGAGGTAGGACGAATTCACCCCTCCACTTT. The variable domain in full, completed from reference TRBV5-1 and TRBJ1-6, reads KAGVTQTPRYLIKTRGQQVTLSCSPISGHRSVSWYQQTPGQGLQFLFEYFSETQRNKGNFPGRFSGRQFSNSRSEMNVSTLELGDSALYLCASSPGGRTNSPLHFGNGTRLTVT.

The chain combines TRBV4-3 with TRBJ2-1, with TRBD1 matching over 12 bases. This CDR3 has 16 residues. Unmatched junction bases numbered 5, after V lost 1 base and J lost 7 bases. The germline CDR1 and CDR2 sequences are LGHNA and YSLEER. The CDR3 reads CASSQAGTGGGNEQFF. The CDR3 coding sequence is TGCGCCAGCAGCCAAGCGGGGACAGGGGGCGGGAATGAGCAGTTCTTC.

The gene calls are TRBV14 and TRBJ2-1, with 14 bases lining up with TRBD2. The CDR3 consists of 17 residues. J gave up 8 bases and V 5 bases, and 11 bases lay outside the gene matches. Germline assignment: CDR1 SGHDN and CDR2 FVKESK. CDR3 protein: CASSARLAGGPVDEQFF. CDR3 in DNA: TGTGCCAGCAGCGCCCGACTAGCGGGGGGGCCGGTGGATGAGCAGTTCTTC.

V gene TRBV9 combines with J gene TRBJ2-3; D is possibly TRBD1 (5 bases). The CDR3 loop spans 14 amino acids. V lost 4 bases to trimming and J lost 0 bases, with 9 bases between them. CDR1 is SGDLS, CDR2 YYNGEE, per germline. For the CDR3, the DNA is TGTGCCAGCAGCAGGGGTCCTAGCACAGATACGCAGTATTTT. Its protein is CASSRGPSTDTQYF.

This chain joins TRBV6-1 and TRBJ2-7; D is possibly TRBD1 (5 bases). The CDR3 runs 14 residues. V was pared by 1 base and J by 0 bases, with 7 bases between. Looked up from germline, CDR1 is MNHNS and CDR2 is SASEGT. CDR3 coding DNA: TGTGCCAGCAGTGAAGGACAGAGCTCCTACGAGCAGTACTTC. The encoded protein is CASSEGQSSYEQYF.

The J gene is TRBJ2-1, the V gene TRBV4-2; the match to TRBD2 covers 14 bases. CDR3 length equals 19 residues. The ends lost 1 base at V and 6 bases at J; junction bases unmatched: 11. Germline CDR1 reads LGHNA; CDR2 reads YNFKEQ. CDR3 bases: TGTGCCAGCAGCCAAGTACACCAAGGACTAGCGGGAGGTACCAATGAGCAGTTCTTC. Protein sequence: CASSQVHQGLAGGTNEQFF.

The chain employs TRBV6-1 and TRBJ1-5; 8 bases align to TRBD1. Germline CDR1 reads MNHNS; CDR2 reads SASEGT. This CDR3 has 16 amino acids. With V trimmed by 4 bases and J by 5 bases, 10 bases remained unmatched. The CDR3 bases are TGTGCCAGCAGTGCCCAGGACAGGGTAGATTATCAGCCCCAGCATTTT. It translates to CASSAQDRVDYQPQHF.

The chain employs TRBV10-2 and TRBJ2-2; 7 nucleotides line up with TRBD2. CDR1 WSHSY and CDR2 SAAADI come from the germline V gene. J lost 4 bases, V lost 9 bases, and 14 bases had no gene match. The CDR3 is made up of 16 amino acids. CDR3 region: CASRSLGGGFTGELFF. The DNA for the CDR3 is TGCGCCAGTAGATCCTTGGGGGGGGGATTCACCGGGGAGCTGTTTTTT.

The CDR3 here is CASSLTGSGGASGTGELFF. DNA for the CDR3: TGTGCCAGCAGCTTAACTGGTTCGGGGGGCGCCTCTGGCACCGGGGAGCTGTTTTTT. The chain has TRBV7-9 and TRBJ2-2; D may be TRBD2 (7 bases). The CDR3 covers 19 residues. V lost 2 bases and J lost 4, with 23 bases in between. The V gene's germline CDR1 is SEHNR and CDR2 FQNEAQ (reference sequence).

The rearrangement uses TRBV6-1 and TRBJ2-7; 10 positions match TRBD2. There are 13 residues in the CDR3. CDR1 is MNHNS, CDR2 SASEGT, per germline. Trimming at V came to 1 base and at J to 10 bases, leaving 4 bases not matched to a gene. The CDR3 bases are TGTGCCAGCAGTGAAGGGACTAGCGGTTCTCAGTACTTC. It translates to CASSEGTSGSQYF.